Presented here are 2 T cell receptor beta chains from one specimen sequenced in a study of OX40 agonist ivuxolimab in advanced cancers. Libraries were prepared by immunoSEQ multiplex PCR; TCRdb keeps only in-frame clonotypes and omits some of them. The sample has some 100,000 clones, approximately 91% seen once. The source was CD4+ or CD8+ T cells sorted from blood, collected in a trial of the OX40 agonist ivuxolimab. These receptors all stem from an adult with an advanced solid tumor such as melanoma, head and neck, liver or kidney cancer.

The rearrangement joins TRBV30 to TRBJ2-2; 7 bases are shared with TRBD1. Germline V gene sequence: CDR1 GTSNPN, CDR2 SVGIG (reference sequence). V shed 4 bases and J 8 bases; nucleotides not matched to a gene: 13. The CDR3 spans 15 residues. The CDR3 is CAWIGTVVRDGELFF. In DNA form, the CDR3 reads TGTGCCTGGATCGGGACAGTCGTCCGGGATGGGGAGCTGTTTTTT.

The count of this clone is one. The chain combines TRBV14 with TRBJ1-1; D may be TRBD1 (5 bases). CDR3 length equals 12 residues. Germline V gives CDR1 SGHDN, CDR2 FVKESK. V gave up 5 bases and J gave up 7 bases, with 11 bases separating them. The CDR3 DNA reads TGTGCCAGCAGCGTTGGGGGGTATGAAGCTTTCTTT. This translates into CASSVGGYEAFF.